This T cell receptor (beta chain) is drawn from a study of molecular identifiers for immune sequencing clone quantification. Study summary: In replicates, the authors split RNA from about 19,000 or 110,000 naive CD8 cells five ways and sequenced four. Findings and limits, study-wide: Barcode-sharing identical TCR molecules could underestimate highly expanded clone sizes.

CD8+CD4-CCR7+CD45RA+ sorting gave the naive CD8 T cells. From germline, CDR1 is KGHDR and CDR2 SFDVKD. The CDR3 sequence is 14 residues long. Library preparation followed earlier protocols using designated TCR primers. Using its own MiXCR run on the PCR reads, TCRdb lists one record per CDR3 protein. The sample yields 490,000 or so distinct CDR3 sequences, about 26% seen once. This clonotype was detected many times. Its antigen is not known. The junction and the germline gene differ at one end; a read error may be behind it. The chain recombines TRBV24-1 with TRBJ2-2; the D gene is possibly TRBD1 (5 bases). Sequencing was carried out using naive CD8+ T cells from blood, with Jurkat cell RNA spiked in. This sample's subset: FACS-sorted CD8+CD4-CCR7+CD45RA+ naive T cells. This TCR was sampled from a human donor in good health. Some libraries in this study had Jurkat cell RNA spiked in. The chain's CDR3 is CATRDSGWTGELFF. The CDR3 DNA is TGTGCCACCAGAGATTCAGGGTGGACCGGGGAGCTGTTTTTT.